Sequencing of this T cell receptor beta chain was carried out in a study of blood T cell repertoires in COVID-19 (dated by TCRdb to 2020 to 2022). Concerning the study at large: Collaborator samples came from the United States, Italy and Spain and covered acute and convalescent phases of COVID-19. Where available, HLA class I and class II types were taken from metadata supplied by the sample provider and were not determined by assay-based typing. The repertoires were released in a freely available public database meant as a resource for research on the immune response to SARS-CoV-2. Subjects who had been exposed to COVID-19, were actively infected with it, or had recovered from it provided the deeply sampled blood TCRbeta repertoires that made up the dataset. The samples were drawn from the first 160 participants of the ongoing ImmuneRACE study and from more than 1,000 subjects provided by 6 global collaborators. A de-identified subject ID, COVID-19 status, age in years and sex were almost always included in the sample metadata. The prospective study material was composed of cDNA or gDNA derived from T cells, B-cell-depleted T cells, or PBMCs.

V lost 2 bases and J lost 5 bases, and the count of bases not matched to a germline gene is 5. The germline V gene specifies SGHTA as CDR1 and FQGTGA as CDR2. The CDR3 runs 15 residues from the cysteine to the phenylalanine. Left in the record is the CDR3 DNA by itself, 45 bases read in frame from the first base. In the case of this clone: Its specific antigen is unknown. The sample holds no much larger clone one base away, and base qualities are not on file.

TCRbeta CDR3 regions were amplified from genomic DNA by means of the immunoSEQ Assay, a bias-controlled multiplex PCR. The source study handled its data this way. The number of nucleated cells in each sample was estimated by amplification of reference gene primers within the assay. To quantify the absolute abundance of each unique TCRbeta CDR3 rearrangement, sequence reads were collapsed and filtered. Productive Simpson clonality was computed per sample as the square root of Simpson's diversity index over productive rearrangements. Here the immuneACCESS table is served through TCRdb, limited to in-frame sequences with V and J called. Missing clones are a known gap in these copies; in checked studies unresolved V genes cover under half, and the rest lacks a known reason. Clone size and V and J calls were adopted from that table, with D and trimming inferred from the DNA. Present in this sample are around 200,000 clones, roughly 86% of which were seen just once. The ten most abundant clones make up about 2.6% of the sample.

Collaborating institutions collected whole blood in K2EDTA tubes following their own protocols. For TCRbeta analysis, collaborators shipped samples in one of three forms: frozen whole blood, isolated PBMCs, or DNA extracted from either of those sample types. The study at large found these results: Clinical and demographic metadata were provided uncurated, with the amount varying by source and participant.

The sequence derives from a man aged 40-55 years with active or convalescent COVID-19. The rearranged segments are TRBV7-3 and TRBJ2-2; 7 central nucleotides agree with TRBD1. The material sequenced was peripheral blood. The CDR3 region reads CASSLEFRGTGELFF. The base sequence is TGTGCCAGCAGCTTAGAGTTCAGGGGGACCGGGGAGCTGTTTTTT.